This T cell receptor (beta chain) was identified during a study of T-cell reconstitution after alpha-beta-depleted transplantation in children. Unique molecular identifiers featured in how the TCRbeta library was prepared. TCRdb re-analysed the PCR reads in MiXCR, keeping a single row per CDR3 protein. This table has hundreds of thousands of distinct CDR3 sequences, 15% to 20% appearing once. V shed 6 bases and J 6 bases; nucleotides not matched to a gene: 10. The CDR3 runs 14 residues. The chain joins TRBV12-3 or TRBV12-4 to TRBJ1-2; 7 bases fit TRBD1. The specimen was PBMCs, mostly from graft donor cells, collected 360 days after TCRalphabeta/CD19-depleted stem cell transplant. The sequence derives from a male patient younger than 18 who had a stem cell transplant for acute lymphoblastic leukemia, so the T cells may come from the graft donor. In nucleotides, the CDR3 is TGTGCCAGCAGAGCGCGGGGACAGACAGATGGCTACACCTTC. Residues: CASRARGQTDGYTF.